These 30 T cell receptor beta chains share one sample of origin, sequenced in a study of cytomegalovirus exposure and HLA in healthy donors. The PCR employed 60 Vbeta primers together with 13 Jbeta primers. Assay: immunoSEQ multiplex PCR; the TCRdb copy retains only in-frame clones and omits some. The data show around 130,000 clones, with about 80% seen just once and approximately 1.8% held by the top ten. The sample was PBMCs. These receptors all stem from a woman in her forties or fifties in good health and CMV-seronegative.

J is TRBJ1-3 and V is TRBV29-1, with no clear D. Trimming cost V 3 bases and J 0 bases, with 9 bases left between them. CDR3 length equals 14 residues. Per the germline V gene, CDR1 is SQVTM and CDR2 is ANQGSEA. The CDR3 DNA reads as TGCAGCGTTGATACCGGCGGCTCTGGAAACACCATATATTTT. Its protein is CSVDTGGSGNTIYF. Supplemented by reference TRBV29-1 and TRBJ1-3, the full variable domain reads SAVISQKPSRDICQRGTSLTIQCQVDSQVTMMFWYRQQPGQSLTLIATANQGSEATYESGFVIDKFPISRPNLTFSTLTVSNMSPEDSSIYLCSVDTGGSGNTIYFGEGSWLTVV.

The chain joins TRBV28 to TRBJ1-3; D may be TRBD1 (5 bases). The germline V gene encodes CDR1 MDHEN and CDR2 SYDVKM. The CDR3 is 15 residues long. V was shortened by 3 bases and J by 0 bases, with 9 bases between the two germline ends. The CDR3 loop is CASSLDDSSGNTIYF. CDR3 sequence (DNA): TGTGCCAGCAGTTTGGATGACAGCTCTGGAAACACCATATATTTT.

The V call is TRBV28, the J call TRBJ1-1; the D is unclear. The V and J ends lost 11 bases and 5 bases respectively, with 9 bases between them. The CDR3 has 10 amino acids. CDR1 and CDR2 from the germline V gene are MDHEN and SYDVKM. The CDR3 is CAARGTEAFF. CDR3 in DNA: TGTGCCGCCCGGGGTACTGAAGCTTTCTTT.

V usage is TRBV30 and J usage is TRBJ2-6; a weak D match, TRBD2 (6 bases). There are 17 residues in the CDR3. The V end lost 0 bases, the J end lost 2 bases, and 14 bases lay between the germline ends. CDR1 is GTSNPN and CDR2 is SVGIG in the germline V gene (reference sequence). CDR3 sequence reads: CAWSVQPWGAGANVLTF. The CDR3 coding sequence is TGTGCCTGGAGTGTCCAGCCTTGGGGGGCTGGGGCCAACGTCCTGACTTTC.

V is TRBV7-3 and J is TRBJ2-1; 7 nucleotides line up with TRBD1. The CDR3 totals 13 residues. Germline CDR1 reads SGHTA; CDR2 reads FQGTGA. J was trimmed by 5 bases and V by 5 bases; bases with no gene match: 3. CDR3 amino acids: CASSPTGNNEQFF. CDR3 in DNA: TGTGCCAGCAGCCCGACAGGGAACAATGAGCAGTTCTTC.

This chain connects TRBV19 to TRBJ1-2; TRBD1 matches 10 bases. J was trimmed by 3 bases and V by 3 bases; bases with no gene match: 7. From germline, CDR1 is LNHDA and CDR2 SQIVND (reference sequence). This CDR3 contains 16 residues. The CDR3 spells CASSILGTGEDYGYTF. CDR3 coding DNA: TGTGCCAGTAGTATTCTCGGGACAGGGGAGGACTATGGCTACACCTTC.

CDR3 nucleotides: TGCGCCAGCAGCCAAGATACGGGACAGGGAGGAACCGGGGAGCTGTTTTTT. This encodes CASSQDTGQGGTGELFF. The V and J genes are TRBV4-3 and TRBJ2-2, with 9 bases matching TRBD1. Germline lookup yields CDR1 LGHNA and CDR2 YSLEER. The CDR3 has 17 amino acids. V lost 0 bases, J lost 5 bases, and 7 bases stayed unmatched.

The chain links TRBV18 to TRBJ1-1; D unclear. The CDR3 has 18 residues. Deletions cut 2 bases from V and 5 bases from J, with 24 bases between. Germline-derived CDR1 and CDR2 are KGHSH and LQKENI. For the CDR3, the DNA is TGTGCCAGCTCACCAAACCAGGCGGGATTTGGGCGCGGTACTGAAGCTTTCTTT. Encoded protein: CASSPNQAGFGRGTEAFF.

The V call is TRBV30, the J call TRBJ1-1; D unclear. Trimming shortened V by 5 bases and J by 4 bases, and 20 bases separated the two germline ends. The germline CDR1 and CDR2 sequences are GTSNPN and SVGIG (reference sequence). The CDR3 is made up of 15 amino acids. The CDR3 coding sequence is TGTGCCTGGGACCTGGGTGGCGCGGGATTCACTGAAGCTTTCTTT. Residues: CAWDLGGAGFTEAFF.

In this sample, this clone turned up a few times. V usage is TRBV7-9 and J usage is TRBJ2-7; 9 nucleotides align to TRBD1. The length of the CDR3 is 15 residues. V was clipped by 5 bases and J by 3 bases; unmatched bases: 8. CDR1 and CDR2 from the germline V gene are SEHNR and FQNEAQ (reference sequence). As DNA, the CDR3 is TGTGCCAGCAGCCCTATTCGGGACAGGGTCTACGAGCAGTACTTC. It translates to CASSPIRDRVYEQYF.

The chain has TRBV5-4 and TRBJ2-7; TRBD1 might be the D (6 bases). There are 14 residues in the CDR3. Germline V gene lookup returns CDR1 SGHNT and CDR2 YYREEE (reference sequence). V lost 4 bases, J lost 4 bases, and 15 bases lay in between. CDR3 loop: CASSTSDRPYEQYV. CDR3 in DNA: TGTGCCAGCAGCACAAGCGACAGGCCGTACGAGCAGTACGTC.

The chain uses TRBV7-3 and TRBJ2-4; 9 nucleotides line up with TRBD1. The CDR3 sequence is 15 residues long. Losses at the gene ends were 2 bases for V and 6 bases for J; bases not matched to a gene: 5. Germline CDR1 reads SGHTA; CDR2 reads FQGTGA. DNA for the CDR3: TGTGCCAGCAGCTTACGGACAGGGGTGGGAAACATTCAGTACTTC. The encoded protein is CASSLRTGVGNIQYF.

This clone was picked up a small number of times. The CDR3 loop reads CAIRGTGANYGYTF. The DNA of the CDR3 is TGTGCCATCAGAGGGACAGGGGCTAACTATGGCTACACCTTC. The chain couples TRBV10-3 to TRBJ1-2; 10 bases fit TRBD1. CDR3 length equals 14 residues. Trimming at V came to 6 bases and at J to 0 bases, leaving 1 base not matched to a gene. Looked up from germline, CDR1 is ENHRY and CDR2 is SYGVKD.

V and J are TRBV19 and TRBJ2-7; D is undetermined. Trimming left V 6 bases short and J 7 bases short, with 25 bases between. The V gene's germline CDR1 is LNHDA and CDR2 SQIVND (reference sequence). This CDR3 is built from 16 residues. CDR3 sequence reads: CASSFPAQADPPEQYF. DNA for the CDR3: TGTGCCAGTAGCTTCCCCGCCCAGGCCGACCCCCCTGAGCAGTACTTC.

The chain couples TRBV7-2 to TRBJ2-7, with 14 bases aligning to TRBD2. The length of the CDR3 is 15 residues. In germline, CDR1 is SGHTA, CDR2 FQGNSA. J lost 12 bases, V lost 5 bases, and 12 bases had no gene match. The CDR3 loop is CASSPSGLAGGRGYF. CDR3 DNA sequence: TGTGCCAGCAGCCCCTCCGGACTAGCGGGAGGCCGGGGGTACTTC.

The chain combines TRBV28 with TRBJ2-2; tentatively, D is TRBD2 (6 bases). V lost 3 bases and J lost 3, with 14 bases in between. CDR1 is MDHEN and CDR2 is SYDVKM in the germline V gene. The CDR3 loop spans 16 amino acids. CDR3 sequence: CASSFPRDQDTGELFF. The CDR3 DNA reads as TGTGCCAGCAGTTTCCCGCGGGACCAGGACACCGGGGAGCTGTTTTTT.

This clone was recorded a few times. The V call is TRBV19, the J call TRBJ2-3, with 9 bases aligning to TRBD2. From germline, CDR1 is LNHDA and CDR2 SQIVND (reference sequence). The trim removed 6 bases at V and 5 bases at J, leaving 15 bases unmatched. The CDR3 consists of 17 residues. The CDR3, as DNA: TGTGCCAGTAGCCCCGTTGGGACTAGCTTGAAGGGAGATACGCAGTATTTT. It yields the protein CASSPVGTSLKGDTQYF.

The chain carries TRBV4-2 and TRBJ2-3, with 11 bases identical to TRBD2. This CDR3 region has 19 residues. With V trimmed by 2 bases and J by 2 bases, 12 bases remained unmatched. CDR1 is LGHNA, CDR2 YNFKEQ, per germline. Here the CDR3 reads CASSQRTSGLAGSTDTQYF. The DNA of the CDR3 is TGTGCCAGCAGCCAACGTACATCCGGACTAGCGGGTTCCACAGATACGCAGTATTTT.

This clone showed up many times. The V call is TRBV5-4, the J call TRBJ1-1, with D maybe TRBD1 (6 bases). Trimming took off 1 base at V and 5 bases at J, with 12 bases between the two ends. This CDR3 spans 14 amino acids. Germline CDR1 reads SGHNT; CDR2 reads YYREEE (reference sequence). In DNA, the CDR3 is TGTGCCAGCAGCTTGAGCGGGGGCTTTACTGAAGCTTTCTTT. Residues: CASSLSGGFTEAFF.

The genes are TRBV27 and TRBJ1-1, with 8 bases lining up with TRBD1. This CDR3 spans 15 amino acids. Germline assignment: CDR1 MNHEY and CDR2 SMNVEV (reference sequence). After removal of 6 bases from V and 1 base from J, the junction contained 7 bases not matched to a gene. The CDR3: CASSSGTGANTEAFF. The CDR3 bases are TGTGCCAGCAGCTCGGGGACAGGAGCGAACACTGAAGCTTTCTTT.

V usage is TRBV7-2 and J usage is TRBJ1-5; 8 bases align to TRBD1. Per germline, CDR1 SGHTA and CDR2 FQGNSA. The CDR3 runs 14 residues. V lost 3 bases and J lost 5; bases outside the gene matches: 3. The CDR3 coding sequence is TGTGCCAGCAGCTTTGGACAGGGCGATCAGCCCCAGCATTTT. Translating gives CASSFGQGDQPQHF.

The J gene is TRBJ1-1, the V gene TRBV4-1, with a tentative D call TRBD1 (5 bases). CDR3 length equals 16 residues. Looked up from germline, CDR1 is MGHRA and CDR2 is YSYEKL. Deletions cut 4 bases from V and 8 bases from J, with 23 bases between. The CDR3 coding sequence is TGCGCCAGCAGCCCATTTGGTAGGGGCCCTAAAGAAGAAGCTTTCTTT. Protein sequence: CASSPFGRGPKEEAFF.

This clone was observed a few times. The chain recombines TRBV10-3 with TRBJ2-1; D is perhaps TRBD2 (6 bases). The V and J ends lost 7 bases and 0 bases respectively, with 13 bases between them. This CDR3 has 15 residues. Germline V CDR1 and CDR2: ENHRY, SYGVKD. The CDR3 loop is CAINPKAGSYNEQFF. The CDR3 nucleotides read TGTGCCATCAACCCCAAAGCGGGCTCCTACAATGAGCAGTTCTTC.

This chain connects TRBV7-2 to TRBJ2-3, with 9 bases matching TRBD2. This CDR3 is 16 amino acids long. The V segment lost 3 bases and the J segment 6 bases; nucleotides outside the gene matches: 10. CDR1 and CDR2 (germline): SGHTA, FQGNSA. CDR3 amino acids: CASSLGSGSGQDTQYF. CDR3 nucleotides: TGTGCCAGCAGCTTGGGTAGCGGGAGCGGCCAGGATACGCAGTATTTT.

J is TRBJ2-7 and V is TRBV28, with 7 nucleotides matching TRBD1. Trimming took 6 bases from V and 0 from J; bases not matched to a gene: 8. Germline V lookup: CDR1 MDHEN, CDR2 SYDVKM. The CDR3 loop spans 15 amino acids. The CDR3 DNA follows: TGTGCCAGCAGGGTCGACAGGGCGGACTCCTACGAGCAGTACTTC. This gives the protein CASRVDRADSYEQYF.

This clone was recorded a few times. This chain connects TRBV30 to TRBJ1-1; D is ambiguous. Germline-derived CDR1 and CDR2 are GTSNPN and SVGIG (reference sequence). V was cut by 4 bases and J by 4 bases, with 22 bases left in between. The CDR3 sequence is 16 residues long. This chain's CDR3 is CAWTLGWVGRGTEAFF. The CDR3 DNA follows: TGTGCCTGGACCTTAGGCTGGGTTGGTCGAGGCACTGAAGCTTTCTTT.

The gene calls are TRBV7-2 and TRBJ2-1; the match to TRBD2 covers 13 bases. Germline lookup yields CDR1 SGHTA and CDR2 FQGNSA. With 5 bases clipped from V and 10 bases from J, the junction kept 11 bases outside the gene matches. The CDR3 covers 16 residues. The DNA for the CDR3 is TGTGCCAGCAGCCCCGGACTAGCGGGAGCCGGAGGAGAGCAGTTCTTC. Translated: CASSPGLAGAGGEQFF.

The chain employs TRBV11-2 and TRBJ1-1, with TRBD1 identical over 7 bases. V gave up 3 bases and J gave up 1 base; unmatched junction bases: 5. The CDR3 contains 15 residues. Germline V lookup: CDR1 SGHAT, CDR2 FQNNGV. The CDR3 nucleotides are TGTGCCAGCAGCTTTAATACAGGGGAGAACACTGAAGCTTTCTTT. Translating gives CASSFNTGENTEAFF.

This clone was recorded a few times. The chain recombines TRBV2 with TRBJ1-1, with TRBD1 matching 8 bases. The CDR3 is 15 amino acids. J gave up 3 bases and V 7 bases, and 10 bases lay outside the gene matches. Germline-derived CDR1 and CDR2 are SNHLY and FYNNEI. The CDR3 loop is CASIGSGGADTEAFF. The CDR3 DNA follows: TGTGCCAGCATAGGGTCAGGGGGCGCGGACACTGAAGCTTTCTTT.

Turning to this clone: Relative to the germline gene, one junction end is altered; a read error may explain this. The J gene is TRBJ1-5, the V gene TRBV6-5; D is unresolved. The CDR3 loop spans 15 amino acids. Germline values: CDR1 MNHEY, CDR2 SVGAGI. The CDR3 nucleotides read TGTGCCAGCAAGCCCGCCCCTTATAGCAATCAGCCTCAGCATTTT. Residues: CASKPAPYSNQPQHF.